This T cell receptor beta chain was captured in a study of T and B cells in COVID-19 patients. Across the study: Critical illness requiring mechanical ventilation or extracorporeal membrane oxygenation affected 12 of 20 active-infection patients. Study results and caveats: Active COVID-19 showed highly clonal TRB repertoires; recovery showed diversity and richness above healthy donors.

BIOMED2 TRB-A/B primer pools were used in multiplex TRB PCR. Using its own MiXCR run on the multiplex PCR reads, TCRdb lists one record per CDR3 protein. The sample lists 22,000 or so distinct CDR3 sequences, 25% to 30% occurring once. In regard to this clonotype: Its matching antigen is unknown.

Each TRB amplification used roughly 250-550 ng of genomic DNA from blood. This CDR3 region has 11 residues. CDR1 GTSNPN and CDR2 SVGIG come from the germline V gene (reference sequence). The V gene end was trimmed by 0 bases and the J gene end by 12 bases; junction bases not matched to a gene: 1. The chain carries TRBV30 and TRBJ2-1; the match to TRBD2 covers 8 bases. Sequencing was done on a sample of blood. This sequence originates from a human donor who had recovered from COVID-19. In nucleotides, the CDR3 is TGTGCCTGGAGTGTCGCGGGGGGGCAGTTCTTC. Translation gives CAWSVAGGQFF.